This paragraph covers one T cell receptor (beta chain) sequence. Its antigen is still unknown. Investigators spread the genomic DNA of each subset evenly over several immunoSEQ plates. TCRdb keeps only in-frame clones here, not all; method: immunoSEQ multiplex PCR. The sample includes 1.6 million or so clones, approximately 98.5% of them seen just once. The authors divided CD4+ cells into CD45RA+ naive and CD45RA-negative memory subsets. This record comes from a study of shared clonotypes between healthy human individuals. General study findings and limits: Naive subsets, compared against memory subsets, generally had larger estimated richness values. The naive CD4 repertoires of several donors were compared, and approximately 4.7% of clonotypes were shared.

Germline values: CDR1 SGHRS, CDR2 YFSETQ. Trimming left V 4 bases short and J 0 bases short, with 11 bases between. The CDR3 sequence is 15 residues long. The sequence came from a man aged 25-45 years in good health. Sequences were obtained from naive CD4+ T cells sorted from blood. Described subset: CD45RA+ positively selected. The chain links TRBV5-1 to TRBJ2-1; D remains unclear. In DNA form, the CDR3 reads TGCGCCAGCAGCCCCGTTCCCGACTCCTACAATGAGCAGTTCTTC. This sequence encodes CASSPVPDSYNEQFF. The entire variable domain, with the rest obtained from reference TRBV5-1 and TRBJ2-1, is as follows: KAGVTQTPRYLIKTRGQQVTLSCSPISGHRSVSWYQQTPGQGLQFLFEYFSETQRNKGNFPGRFSGRQFSNSRSEMNVSTLELGDSALYLCASSPVPDSYNEQFFGPGTRLTVL.